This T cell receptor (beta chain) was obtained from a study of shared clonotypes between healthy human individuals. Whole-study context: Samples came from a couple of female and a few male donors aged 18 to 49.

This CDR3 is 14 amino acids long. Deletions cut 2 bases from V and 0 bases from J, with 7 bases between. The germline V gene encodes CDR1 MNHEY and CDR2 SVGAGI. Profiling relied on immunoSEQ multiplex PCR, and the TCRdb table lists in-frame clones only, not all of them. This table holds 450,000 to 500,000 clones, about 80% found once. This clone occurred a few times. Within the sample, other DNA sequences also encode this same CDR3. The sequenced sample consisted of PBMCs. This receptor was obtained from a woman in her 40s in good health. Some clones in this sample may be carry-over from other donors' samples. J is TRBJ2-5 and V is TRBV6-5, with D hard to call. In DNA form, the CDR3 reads TGTGCCAGCAGTTACGTAGCAAACCAAGAGACCCAGTACTTC. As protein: CASSYVANQETQYF.